The following is a TCR beta chain sequence with its context. What it binds is unknown. This table comes from immunoSEQ multiplex PCR, and its TCRdb copy is limited to in-frame clones, with some not included. The table lists 35,000 to 50,000 clones, about three quarters of them singletons. The data are from a study of PD-1 blockade in classical Hodgkin lymphoma. Overall study results and limits: Nivolumab initiated under 1 year post-ASCT led to patient exclusion. The repertoire differences lack a defined cause, possibly disease activity or prior therapy. According to reports, newly diagnosed patients had lower baseline TCR diversity than healthy donors, and relapsed/refractory patients had lower baseline TCR diversity still.

CDR3 length: 14 amino acids. Per the germline V gene, CDR1 is SGHAT and CDR2 is FQNNGV. Trimming removed 6 bases at V and 5 bases at J, with 13 bases between. Patients all relapsed after autologous stem cell transplantation, and there was variation in brentuximab vedotin exposure. Best outcomes ranged across complete response, partial response and progressive disease. The receptor was isolated from a human donor with classical Hodgkin lymphoma. Sequencing used peripheral blood mononuclear cells (PBMCs), obtained at baseline. V gene TRBV11-2 combines with J gene TRBJ2-2, with D perhaps TRBD2 (5 bases). DNA for the CDR3: TGTGCCAGCAGACTGGGAGAGGGAACCGGGGAGCTGTTTTTT. This translates into CASRLGEGTGELFF.